This T cell receptor (beta chain) was identified during a study of cytomegalovirus exposure and HLA in healthy donors. Across the whole study: HLA-typed donors were the source of roughly 80 million unique TCRs held in an early data release.

V was clipped by 0 bases and J by 2 bases, with 13 bases between them. The CDR3 is 15 amino acids. CDR1 SQVTM and CDR2 ANQGSEA come from the germline V gene. This clone was recorded only once. This PCR relied on a set of 60 Vbeta primers and 13 Jbeta primers. Assay: immunoSEQ multiplex PCR; the TCRdb copy retains only in-frame clones and omits some. The table includes 85,000 to 100,000 clones, roughly 63% detected once. The chain has TRBV29-1 and TRBJ2-5; a weak D match, TRBD2 (5 bases). This receptor was obtained from a man in his fifties in good health and CMV-seronegative. Sequencing was carried out using PBMCs. CDR3 protein: CSVEDDTSRQETQYF. DNA of the CDR3: TGCAGCGTTGAAGACGACACTAGTCGGCAAGAGACCCAGTACTTC.